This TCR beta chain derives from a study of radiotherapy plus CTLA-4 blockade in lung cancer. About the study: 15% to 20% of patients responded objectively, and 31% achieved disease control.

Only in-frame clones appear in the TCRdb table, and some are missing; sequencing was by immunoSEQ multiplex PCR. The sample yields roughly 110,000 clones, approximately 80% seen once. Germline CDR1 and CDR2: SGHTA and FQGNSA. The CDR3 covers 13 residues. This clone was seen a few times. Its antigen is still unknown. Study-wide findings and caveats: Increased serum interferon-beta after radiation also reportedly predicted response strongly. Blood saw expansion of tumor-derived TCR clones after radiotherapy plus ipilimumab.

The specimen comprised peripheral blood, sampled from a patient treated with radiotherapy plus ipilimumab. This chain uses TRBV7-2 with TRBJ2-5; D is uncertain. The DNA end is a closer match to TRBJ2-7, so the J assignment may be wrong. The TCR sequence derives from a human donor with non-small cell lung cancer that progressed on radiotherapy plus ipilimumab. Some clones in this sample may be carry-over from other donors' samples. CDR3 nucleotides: TGTGCCAGCAGCCCTCGGTGGGGATACGAGCAGTACTTC. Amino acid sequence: CASSPRWGYEQYF.